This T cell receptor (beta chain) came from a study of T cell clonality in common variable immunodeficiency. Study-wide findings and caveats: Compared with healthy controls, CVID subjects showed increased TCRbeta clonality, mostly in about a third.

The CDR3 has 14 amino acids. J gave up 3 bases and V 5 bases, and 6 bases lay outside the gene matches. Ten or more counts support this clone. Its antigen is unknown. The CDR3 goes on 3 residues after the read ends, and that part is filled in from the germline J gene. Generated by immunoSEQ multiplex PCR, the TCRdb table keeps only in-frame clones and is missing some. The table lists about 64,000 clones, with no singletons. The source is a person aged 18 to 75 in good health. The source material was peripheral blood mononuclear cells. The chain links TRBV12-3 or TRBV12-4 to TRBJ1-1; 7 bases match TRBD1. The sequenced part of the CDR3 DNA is TGTGCCAGCAGTCGACAGGGATCAGACACTGAA. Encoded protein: CASSRQGSDTE. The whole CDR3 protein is CASSRQGSDTEAFF.